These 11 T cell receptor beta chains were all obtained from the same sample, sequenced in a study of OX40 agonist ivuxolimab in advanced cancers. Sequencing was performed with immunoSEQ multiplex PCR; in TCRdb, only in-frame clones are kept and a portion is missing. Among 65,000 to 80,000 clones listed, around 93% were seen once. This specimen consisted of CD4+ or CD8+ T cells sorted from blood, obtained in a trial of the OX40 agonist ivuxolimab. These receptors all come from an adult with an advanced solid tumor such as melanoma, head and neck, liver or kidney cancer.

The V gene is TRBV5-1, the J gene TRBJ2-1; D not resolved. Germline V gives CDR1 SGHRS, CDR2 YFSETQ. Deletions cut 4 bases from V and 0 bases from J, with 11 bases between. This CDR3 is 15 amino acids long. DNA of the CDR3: TGCGCCAGCAGCACCACACCGGGCTCCTACAATGAGCAGTTCTTC. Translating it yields CASSTTPGSYNEQFF. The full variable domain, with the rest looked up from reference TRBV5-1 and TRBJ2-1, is KAGVTQTPRYLIKTRGQQVTLSCSPISGHRSVSWYQQTPGQGLQFLFEYFSETQRNKGNFPGRFSGRQFSNSRSEMNVSTLELGDSALYLCASSTTPGSYNEQFFGPGTRLTVL.

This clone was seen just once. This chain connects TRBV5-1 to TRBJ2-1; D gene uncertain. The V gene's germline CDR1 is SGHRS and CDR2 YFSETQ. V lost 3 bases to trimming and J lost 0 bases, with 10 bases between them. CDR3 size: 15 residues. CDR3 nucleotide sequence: TGCGCCAGCAGCTGGTCTACGACCTCCTACAATGAGCAGTTCTTC. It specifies CASSWSTTSYNEQFF. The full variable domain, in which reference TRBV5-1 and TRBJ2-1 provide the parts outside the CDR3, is KAGVTQTPRYLIKTRGQQVTLSCSPISGHRSVSWYQQTPGQGLQFLFEYFSETQRNKGNFPGRFSGRQFSNSRSEMNVSTLELGDSALYLCASSWSTTSYNEQFFGPGTRLTVL.

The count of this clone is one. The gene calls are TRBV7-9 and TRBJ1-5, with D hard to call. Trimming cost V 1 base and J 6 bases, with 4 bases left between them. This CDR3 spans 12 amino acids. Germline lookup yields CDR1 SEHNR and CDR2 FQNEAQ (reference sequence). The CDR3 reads CASSLDIQPQHF. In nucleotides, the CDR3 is TGTGCCAGCAGCTTAGACATTCAGCCCCAGCATTTT.

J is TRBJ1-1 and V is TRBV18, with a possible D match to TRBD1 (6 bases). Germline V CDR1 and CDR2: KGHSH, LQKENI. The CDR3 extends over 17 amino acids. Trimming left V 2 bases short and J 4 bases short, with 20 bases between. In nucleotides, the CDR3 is TGTGCCAGCTCACCAGACCTGGGGGGCAGGCCTGGCACTGAAGCTTTCTTT. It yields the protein CASSPDLGGRPGTEAFF.

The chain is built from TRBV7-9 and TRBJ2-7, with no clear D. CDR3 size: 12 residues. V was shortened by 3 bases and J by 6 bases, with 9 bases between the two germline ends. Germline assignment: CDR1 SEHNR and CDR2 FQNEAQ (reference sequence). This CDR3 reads CASSFQPTEQYF. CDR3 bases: TGTGCCAGCAGCTTTCAGCCCACCGAGCAGTACTTC.

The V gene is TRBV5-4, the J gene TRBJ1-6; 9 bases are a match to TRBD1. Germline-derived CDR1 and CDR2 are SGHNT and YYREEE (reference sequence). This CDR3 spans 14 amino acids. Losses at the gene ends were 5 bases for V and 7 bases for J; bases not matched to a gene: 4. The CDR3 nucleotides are TGTGCCAGCAGTTCGGACAGGGGCAATTCACCCCTCCACTTT. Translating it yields CASSSDRGNSPLHF.

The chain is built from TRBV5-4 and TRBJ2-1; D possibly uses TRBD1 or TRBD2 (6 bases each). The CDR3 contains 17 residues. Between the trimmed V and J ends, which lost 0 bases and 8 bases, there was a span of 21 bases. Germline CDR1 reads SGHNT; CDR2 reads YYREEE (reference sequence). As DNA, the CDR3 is TGTGCCAGCAGCTTGGATACAAGGGGGGCTCAAAGTTATGAGCAGTTCTTC. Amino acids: CASSLDTRGAQSYEQFF.

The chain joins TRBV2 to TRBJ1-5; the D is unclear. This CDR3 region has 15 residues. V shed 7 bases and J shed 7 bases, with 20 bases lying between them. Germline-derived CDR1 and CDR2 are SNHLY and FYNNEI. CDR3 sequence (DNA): TGTGCCAGCAAGCCGGGGTCCGAGGCTCGACAGCCCCAGCATTTT. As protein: CASKPGSEARQPQHF.

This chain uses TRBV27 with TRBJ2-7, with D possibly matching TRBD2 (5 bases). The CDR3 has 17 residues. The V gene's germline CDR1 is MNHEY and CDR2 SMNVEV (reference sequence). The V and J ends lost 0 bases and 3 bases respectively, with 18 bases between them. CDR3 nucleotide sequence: TGTGCCAGCAGTTTATCGCTACGAGGGCAGACTAACTACGAGCAGTACTTC. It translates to CASSLSLRGQTNYEQYF.

In DNA, the CDR3 is TGTGCCACCAGCAGAGATGCCGGGGGAGGAAACACCATATATTTT. Its protein is CATSRDAGGGNTIYF. This chain uses TRBV15 with TRBJ1-3; D possibly corresponds to TRBD1 (5 bases). The CDR3 length is 15 residues. The V end lost 0 bases, the J end lost 4 bases, and 10 bases lay between the germline ends. CDR1 and CDR2 (germline): LNHNV, YYDKDF (reference sequence).

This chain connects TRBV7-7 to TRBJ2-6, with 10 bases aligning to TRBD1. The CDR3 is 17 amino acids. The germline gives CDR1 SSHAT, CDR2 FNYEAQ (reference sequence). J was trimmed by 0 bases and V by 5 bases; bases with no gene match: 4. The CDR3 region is CASSPRDRGSGANVLTF. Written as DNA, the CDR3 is TGTGCCAGCAGCCCCCGGGACAGGGGCTCTGGGGCCAACGTCCTGACTTTC.